The subject of this entry is one T cell receptor beta chain. What it binds is unknown. This sample stems from a study of beta chain features in type 1 diabetes. Findings and caveats of the study: In type 1 diabetes patients, VDJ junctions had fewer insertions; deletions at these junctions were more frequent.

Every isolated RNA sample was fully reverse transcribed, so sequencing captured expressed TCRB transcripts. The protocol was immunoSEQ multiplex PCR, while the TCRdb copy is restricted to in-frame clones and leaves out a portion. This table has 970,000 or so clones, about a sixth appearing once. Purity above 95% was achieved in all sorted populations. This CDR3 is 13 amino acids long. The ends were cut back, 3 bases at V and 6 bases at J, with 9 bases in the middle. The V gene's germline CDR1 is LGHNA and CDR2 YNFKEQ. The gene calls are TRBV4-2 and TRBJ1-5; no clear D gene. This TCR was recovered from a woman aged 18-29 years in good health. What was sequenced was naive CD4+ T cells from blood. The CDR3 spells CASSHNVGQPQHF. In nucleotides, the CDR3 is TGTGCCAGCAGCCACAACGTCGGTCAGCCCCAGCATTTT.